A single T cell receptor beta chain is shown here with its context. The data stem from a study of T cell changes during pregnancy in multiple sclerosis. Some clones are missing from TCRdb's copy, which holds only in-frame ones; the method was immunoSEQ multiplex PCR. There are approximately 45,000 clones in the sample; around 93% occur only once, and about 3.1% lies in the top ten. Germline values: CDR1 SNHLY, CDR2 FYNNEI. V trimming: 5 bases; J trimming: 0 bases; junction bases outside the gene matches: 3. The CDR3 sequence is 15 residues long. The origin of this receptor is a female donor with multiple sclerosis, enrolled in a pregnancy study. The sequences come from CD8+ T cells from peripheral blood mononuclear cells, collected in the second trimester of pregnancy. This sequence joins TRBV2 and TRBJ2-3; 9 bases fit TRBD2. The CDR3 DNA sequence: TGTGCCAGCAGTCCGACTAGCGGAAGCACAGATACGCAGTATTTT. The encoded protein is CASSPTSGSTDTQYF.